This record concerns one T cell receptor beta chain sequence. This clonotype was recorded at least ten times. Its antigen target is currently unknown. There are no base qualities to consult, and no much larger clone falls within one base. The CDR3 numbers 13 residues from cysteine through phenylalanine. Here the CDR3 DNA is all that survives: 39 bases in frame from base 1. CDR1 SGHTA and CDR2 FQGNSA were looked up in the germline V gene. V loses 6 bases, J loses 1 base, and the germline ends lie 9 bases apart. The ophthalmopathy patients had moderately to severely active disease, with a Clinical Activity Score of 3 or higher, a NOSPECS grade of 4 or higher, and a disease duration of less than 3 months. Patients with other autoimmune diseases, uncontrolled infections, pregnancy or lactation were excluded. Diagnosis relied on clinical symptoms, serum thyroxine, TRAb, thyroid ultrasound and orbital computed tomography. Using Ficoll-Paque density gradient centrifugation, PBMCs were isolated from about 9.4 ml of fresh peripheral blood. Total RNA was extracted using Trizol reagent, and RNA quality was checked on an Agilent 2100 Bioanalyzer.

These data originate in a study of Graves' ophthalmopathy and Graves' hyperthyroidism (dated by TCRdb to 2016 to 2019). The study in broad terms: Peripheral blood samples were taken at the time of initial diagnosis, before any treatment was given. A discovery set of 100 patients (43 ophthalmopathy, 60 or so stable hyperthyroidism) was enrolled to explore V-J signatures distinguishing ophthalmopathy from hyperthyroidism. In over 5 hyperthyroidism patients, the T-cell repertoire of thyroid tissue was compared with the T-cell repertoire of blood. Following sampling, methimazole starting at 30 mg daily was administered to hyperthyroidism patients, and high-dose intravenous methylprednisolone was administered to ophthalmopathy patients. In total, approximately 130 blood samples were TCR-sequenced: 43 ophthalmopathy, around 75 hyperthyroidism and roughly 17 hyperthyroidism-to-ophthalmopathy patients. To tell Graves' ophthalmopathy apart from Graves' hyperthyroidism, and to predict which patients would progress to ophthalmopathy, the study relied on TCR beta repertoire signatures. The independent validation cohort included some 19 hyperthyroidism patients plus 17 patients who later progressed from hyperthyroidism to ophthalmopathy.

TCR beta CDR3 regions were amplified from RNA transcripts for repertoire sequencing. A first-round RT-PCR used HTBI primers with the Qiagen OneStep RT-PCR kit, followed by a second-round multiplex PCR, size selection and purification. Libraries were sequenced on an Illumina HiSeq2000 using paired-end 100 bp reads. The paper's data handling went like this. SOAPnuke was used to process the reads, throwing out any read that had adapters, had uncalled bases, had a mean Phred below 15, or lacked an exact constant-primer or identifier match. COPE v1.2.5 was used to merge the high-quality paired reads. Each unique nucleotide sequence was defined as a clonotype, and clonotypes were aligned to IMGT TRB V, D and J references with MiTCR v1.1. The analysis was limited to V-J combinations with a frequency above 0.0001, which together covered approximately 99% of repertoires. For each V-J combination, a TCR clonal expansion and chaos score was defined as F50 clonal expansion divided by the chaos observed in the TCRdist matrix. Welch's t-statistics and random forest were used to reduce features to about a dozen V-J combinations, which were fed into a naive Bayes classifier. The Morisita-Horn index was used to measure how similar the thyroid and blood repertoires were. TCRdb took the public reads, trimmed them with fastp at Q25, ran MiXCR for clone calling and kept in-frame beta chains. Each CDR3 protein gets just one entry, which takes the most common genes and DNA from the rows behind it. These V and J calls rely on TCRdb rather than the paper's analysis. For this sample there are roughly 700,000 distinct CDR3 sequences; approximately 40% appear just once. The ten biggest clones cover approximately 43% of the sample.

Findings and caveats that apply to the study as a whole: Sample size was not statistically predetermined, and group allocation was not concealed from the investigators. In cross-validation, the 13-signature model distinguished ophthalmopathy from stable hyperthyroidism with 85% to 90% sensitivity and approximately 81% specificity, and in the test set the corresponding values were roughly 80% and 76%. Among expanded thyroid clonotypes with frequency above 0.001, most also showed up in blood, which suggests that blood repertoires may reflect the thyroid immune response. In validation, the model predicted ophthalmopathy progression with about 70% sensitivity and 72% to 80% specificity; 12 predicted patients were CT-confirmed with GO in a median of approximately 6.5 months.

This chain is built from TRBV7-2 and TRBJ1-1; TRBD1 is possibly the D segment (6 matching bases). This receptor was taken from an adult man with Graves' ophthalmopathy. Sequenced sample: peripheral blood. In nucleotides, the sequence is TGTGCCAGCAGTGAGGACAGGAACACTGAAGCTTTCTTT. Translated, it reads CASSEDRNTEAFF.